The 25 T cell receptor beta chains given below trace back to one sample, sequenced in a study of T cell repertoires in cytomegalovirus infection. One entry per CDR3 protein, called by TCRdb with MiXCR from the reads. The sample has about 830,000 distinct CDR3 sequences; about 31% are singletons. Which antigens these TCRs recognize remains unknown. Here the sequenced sample was cultured CD8+ T cells from PBMCs, taken from culture after CMV antigen stimulation. These receptors were collected from a human donor in good health (CMV status not recorded). Some clones in this sample may be carry-over from other donors' samples.

This clonotype occurred a few times. This rearrangement joins TRBV7-8 to TRBJ2-7; 15 bases are shared with TRBD2. V trimming: 5 bases; J trimming: 3 bases; junction bases outside the gene matches: 14. Germline assignment: CDR1 SGHVS and CDR2 FQNEAQ. This CDR3 has 19 amino acids. CDR3 sequence reads: CASSPWTSGGAPPFYEQYF. In DNA, the CDR3 is TGTGCCAGCAGCCCTTGGACTAGCGGGGGGGCCCCACCCTTCTACGAGCAGTACTTC.

This chain connects TRBV6-1 to TRBJ2-1; the D is unclear. Trimming took 1 base from V and 7 from J, leaving 14 bases between them. The germline V gene encodes CDR1 MNHNS and CDR2 SASEGT. This CDR3 is built from 15 residues. The CDR3 protein is CASSEVPTGRNEQFF. In nucleotides, the CDR3 is TGTGCCAGCAGTGAAGTTCCAACGGGTAGGAATGAGCAGTTCTTC.

The V gene is TRBV2, the J gene TRBJ1-5; the D gene is possibly TRBD1 (5 bases). This CDR3 comprises 15 residues. Germline CDR1 reads SNHLY; CDR2 reads FYNNEI. V lost 6 bases to trimming and J lost 0 bases, with 12 bases between them. This chain's CDR3 is CASRDGTLSNQPQHF. CDR3 coding DNA: TGTGCCAGCAGGGACGGGACTCTTAGCAATCAGCCCCAGCATTTT.

J is TRBJ2-5 and V is TRBV19, with 8 bases fitting TRBD1. In germline, CDR1 is LNHDA, CDR2 SQIVND (reference sequence). The CDR3 loop spans 12 amino acids. Losses at the gene ends were 10 bases for V and 6 bases for J; bases not matched to a gene: 7. The chain's CDR3 is CATRTGRKTQYF. DNA for the CDR3: TGTGCCACCAGGACAGGGCGAAAGACCCAGTACTTC.

This clonotype has a handful of counts. At one of its ends the junction is not consistent with the germline gene, which may arise from a read error. The genes are TRBV7-7 and TRBJ2-2; possibly TRBD1 for D (6 bases). CDR3 length: 14 amino acids. CDR1 is SSHAT, CDR2 FNYEAQ, per germline (reference sequence). The CDR3 region is CASSSTGNTGELFF. The CDR3 bases are TGTGCTAGCAGCTCGACAGGGAACACCGGGGAGCTGTTTTTT. Full variable domain (rest looked up from reference TRBV7-7 and TRBJ2-2): GAGVSQSPRYKVTKRGQDVTLRCDPISSHATLYWYQQALGQGPEFLTYFNYEAQPDKSGLPSDRFSAERPEGSISTLTIQRTEQRDSAMYRCASSSTGNTGELFFGEGSRLTVL.

This chain uses TRBV6-5 with TRBJ1-1; D gene unclear. Trimming took off 0 bases at V and 6 bases at J, with 8 bases between the two ends. The V gene's germline CDR1 is MNHEY and CDR2 SVGAGI. This CDR3 is 13 amino acids long. The CDR3, as DNA: TGTGCCAGCAGTTACTCGACCCTCGCTGAAGCTTTCTTT. The encoded protein is CASSYSTLAEAFF.

This clonotype has ten or more counts. V and J are TRBV6-2 or TRBV6-3 and TRBJ2-7, with D tentatively TRBD1 (6 bases). The V gene's germline CDR1 is MNHEY and CDR2 SVGEGT. V lost 6 bases and J lost 3, with 9 bases in between. This CDR3 spans 12 amino acids. DNA of the CDR3: TGTGCCAGCAGCCGGGACAACTACGAGCAGTACGTC. Its protein product is CASSRDNYEQYV.

This clonotype was detected a few times. The DNA for the CDR3 is TGCAGTGCTAGAGATACAGGGGCTGGGGCCAACGTCCTGACTTTC. Its translation: CSARDTGAGANVLTF. The V call is TRBV20-1, the J call TRBJ2-6, with TRBD1 matching over 7 bases. Germline CDR1 DFQATT, CDR2 SNEGSKA (reference sequence). The CDR3 extends over 15 amino acids. The V and J ends lost 0 bases and 2 bases, in that order; junction bases with no gene match: 1.

V usage is TRBV6-2 or TRBV6-3 and J usage is TRBJ2-1, with D unclear. Germline CDR1 and CDR2: MNHEY and SVGEGT. V lost 1 base, J lost 5 bases, and 9 bases lay in between. The CDR3 sequence is 14 residues long. As DNA, the CDR3 is TGTGCCAGCAGTTACTACAATTCACACAATGAGCAGTTCTTC. Translation: CASSYYNSHNEQFF.

In this sample, this clonotype turned up a few times. The chain links TRBV6-1 to TRBJ2-1; D not resolved. V was shortened by 6 bases and J by 4 bases, with 19 bases between the two germline ends. Looked up from germline, CDR1 is MNHNS and CDR2 is SASEGT. The CDR3 is 16 amino acids. CDR3 residues: CASSQEPELYYNEQFF. In nucleotides, the CDR3 is TGTGCCAGCAGCCAGGAGCCGGAATTGTATTACAATGAGCAGTTCTTC.

This clonotype was seen many times. The gene calls are TRBV4-1 and TRBJ1-1; 10 positions match TRBD1. Germline CDR1 reads MGHRA; CDR2 reads YSYEKL. The CDR3 totals 17 residues. V lost 5 bases and J lost 5; bases outside the gene matches: 14. CDR3 nucleotide sequence: TGCGCCAGCAGCGACAAGTTGGACAGGGGGATTGATACTGAAGCTTTCTTT. As protein: CASSDKLDRGIDTEAFF.

This clonotype was counted a few times. The rearrangement links TRBV7-2 to TRBJ1-6, with 8 nucleotides matching TRBD1. CDR3 size: 16 residues. The V gene's germline CDR1 is SGHTA and CDR2 FQGNSA. V lost 1 base to trimming and J lost 8 bases; unmatched junction nucleotides: 7. The CDR3 spells CASSLGDRLWDSPLHF. The CDR3 region has the DNA TGTGCCAGCAGCTTAGGGGACAGGCTATGGGATTCACCCCTCCACTTT.

This clonotype was seen only a few times. The J gene is TRBJ1-5, the V gene TRBV28; D is unresolved. Trimming removed 6 bases at V and 3 bases at J, with 12 bases between. The CDR3 is made up of 14 amino acids. From germline, CDR1 is MDHEN and CDR2 SYDVKM. The CDR3 reads CASSQYGDNQPQHF. CDR3 coding DNA: TGTGCCAGCAGCCAGTACGGTGACAATCAGCCCCAGCATTTT.

This clonotype was detected ten times or more. This chain connects TRBV7-6 to TRBJ2-7; D may be TRBD2 (5 bases). Looked up from germline, CDR1 is SGHVS and CDR2 is FNYEAQ. Trimming removed 2 bases from V and 4 bases from J, with 9 bases in between. The CDR3 has 13 amino acids. The CDR3 spells CASSLTEGYEQYF. The CDR3 bases are TGTGCCAGCAGCTTAACCGAGGGATACGAGCAGTACTTC.

Only a few counts were recorded for this clonotype. This sequence joins TRBV5-6 and TRBJ2-1, with a weak D call TRBD1 (5 bases). CDR1 is SGHDT and CDR2 is YYEEEE in the germline V gene. This CDR3 contains 15 residues. Deletions cut 4 bases from V and 7 bases from J, with 18 bases between. CDR3 amino acids: CASSESDRPFNEQFF. CDR3 coding DNA: TGTGCCAGCAGCGAAAGCGACAGACCTTTTAATGAGCAGTTCTTC.

This clonotype has a count of ten or more. V gene TRBV7-6 combines with J gene TRBJ1-2; the match to TRBD1 covers 9 bases. Looked up from germline, CDR1 is SGHVS and CDR2 is FNYEAQ. This CDR3 region has 14 residues. Unmatched junction bases numbered 7, after V lost 5 bases and J lost 6 bases. DNA of the CDR3: TGTGCCAGCAGCCCGAGGGACAGGGATAATGGCTACACCTTC. It translates to CASSPRDRDNGYTF.

On this clonotype: A junction end diverges from the germline sequence, so it may reflect a read error. The chain combines TRBV12-3 or TRBV12-4 with TRBJ1-2; 8 bases are shared with TRBD1. This CDR3 is built from 12 residues. The CDR3 DNA reads TGTGCCAGCAGGGGGACAGGACCCAATGGCGGCTTC. It encodes CASRGTGPNGGF.

The chain links TRBV6-5 to TRBJ1-2, with unresolved D. The CDR3 totals 14 residues. V was pared by 2 bases and J by 5 bases, with 12 bases between. CDR1 and CDR2 (germline): MNHEY, SVGAGI. CDR3 protein: CASSYMADFYGYTF. CDR3 in DNA: TGTGCCAGCAGTTACATGGCGGACTTTTATGGCTACACCTTC.

This clonotype was detected only once. The chain uses TRBV12-5 and TRBJ2-2; D ambiguous. The germline V gene has CDR1 LGHNT and CDR2 FRNRAP. The CDR3 sequence is 16 residues long. The V end was cut by 3 bases, the J end by 7 bases, with 18 bases between. The CDR3 spells CASGFVISNQRGELFF. DNA of the CDR3: TGTGCTAGTGGTTTCGTCATCTCAAATCAACGCGGGGAGCTGTTTTTT.

The J gene is TRBJ2-3, the V gene TRBV11-3; 12 bases agree with TRBD2. Germline assignment: CDR1 SGHNT and CDR2 YENEEA. V was clipped by 4 bases and J by 7 bases; unmatched bases: 9. The CDR3 spans 16 residues. CDR3 in amino acids: CASSSSGGVPRNTQYF. The CDR3 bases are TGTGCCAGCAGCTCTAGCGGGGGGGTACCAAGGAATACGCAGTATTTT.

This clonotype was detected ten times or more. The chain recombines TRBV27 with TRBJ1-2; TRBD1 is a possible D gene (6 bases). The CDR3 sequence is 15 residues long. Germline V gene sequence: CDR1 MNHEY, CDR2 SMNVEV (reference sequence). The V end lost 5 bases, the J end lost 3 bases, and 16 bases lay between the germline ends. The CDR3 nucleotides read TGTGCCAGCAGTCCACGACGCCCAGGGGACTATGGCTACACCTTC. It translates to CASSPRRPGDYGYTF.

This clonotype was seen a few times. The J gene is TRBJ2-7, the V gene TRBV5-6, with D perhaps assigned TRBD1 or TRBD2 (5 bases each). Germline CDR1 SGHDT, CDR2 YYEEEE. The V end lost 6 bases, the J end lost 4 bases, and 17 bases lay between the germline ends. The CDR3 totals 14 residues. CDR3 sequence (DNA): TGTGCCAGCACCTTTGGGGGTGACCTATACGAGCAGTACGTC. Protein product: CASTFGGDLYEQYV.

This clonotype turned up a few times. The chain joins TRBV7-2 to TRBJ1-2; D gene ambiguous. Trimming removed 2 bases at V and 4 bases at J, with 11 bases between. CDR1 SGHTA and CDR2 FQGNSA come from the germline V gene. The CDR3 is 14 residues long. The CDR3 coding sequence is TGTGCCAGCAGCTTAAACGGGGTGGGCTATGGCTACACCTTC. It yields the protein CASSLNGVGYGYTF.

The CDR3 region has the DNA TGTGCCACCAGCAGAGATAGGCACGCGGGGCACACCATATATTTT. It codes for CATSRDRHAGHTIYF. The chain combines TRBV15 with TRBJ1-3, with a tentative D call TRBD1 (5 bases). The V end was cut by 0 bases, the J end by 8 bases, with 14 bases between. There are 15 residues in the CDR3. CDR1 is LNHNV, CDR2 YYDKDF, per germline (reference sequence).

This chain uses TRBV4-1 with TRBJ2-7, with D possibly being TRBD2 (5 bases). This CDR3 contains 16 residues. CDR1 is MGHRA, CDR2 YSYEKL, per germline. Deletions cut 0 bases from V and 2 bases from J, with 14 bases between. CDR3 coding DNA: TGCGCCAGCAGCCAAGACCAAGGACGGGGAACCTACGAGCAGTACTTC. As protein: CASSQDQGRGTYEQYF.